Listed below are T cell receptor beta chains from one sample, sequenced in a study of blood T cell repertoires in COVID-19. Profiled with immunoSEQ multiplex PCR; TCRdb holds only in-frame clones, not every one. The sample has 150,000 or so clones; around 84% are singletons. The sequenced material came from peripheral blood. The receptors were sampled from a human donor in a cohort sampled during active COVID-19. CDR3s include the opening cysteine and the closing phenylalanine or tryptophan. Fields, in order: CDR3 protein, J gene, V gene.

cdr3_aa: CASSYRVGNTIYF; j_call: TRBJ1-3; v_call: TRBV6-5
cdr3_aa: CASSLSDRGRNQPQHF; j_call: TRBJ1-5; v_call: TRBV27
cdr3_aa: CASSYQGRMNTEAFF; j_call: TRBJ1-1; v_call: TRBV7-9
cdr3_aa: CASGGDRWGTEAFF; j_call: TRBJ1-1; v_call: TRBV2
cdr3_aa: CASSPDSSSGNTIYF; j_call: TRBJ1-3; v_call: TRBV5-6
cdr3_aa: CASSLASYEQYF; j_call: TRBJ2-7; v_call: TRBV5-6
cdr3_aa: CASSSGQGYGYTF; j_call: TRBJ1-2; v_call: TRBV5-8
cdr3_aa: CASRPGTGNPGELFF; j_call: TRBJ2-2; v_call: TRBV5-1
cdr3_aa: CASSLGQGLDTQYF; j_call: TRBJ2-3; v_call: TRBV5-1
cdr3_aa: CASSPVAPSSGANVLTF; j_call: TRBJ2-6; v_call: TRBV18
cdr3_aa: CASGLAGQGVTQYF; j_call: TRBJ2-3; v_call: TRBV12-5
cdr3_aa: CASSEFQVNTDTQYF; j_call: TRBJ2-3; v_call: TRBV6-1
cdr3_aa: CAISDPGVGSGNTIYF; j_call: TRBJ1-3; v_call: TRBV10-3
cdr3_aa: CASRWTGVEQPQHF; j_call: TRBJ1-5; v_call: TRBV28
cdr3_aa: CASSLTPSNQPQHF; j_call: TRBJ1-5; v_call: TRBV5-1
cdr3_aa: CASSPPENNYGYTF; j_call: TRBJ1-2; v_call: TRBV18
cdr3_aa: CASSEGAVSYEQYF; j_call: TRBJ2-7; v_call: TRBV9
cdr3_aa: CASAGGGGANEQFF; j_call: TRBJ2-1; v_call: TRBV3-1/TRBV3-2
cdr3_aa: CASRSYNEQFF; j_call: TRBJ2-1; v_call: TRBV6-5
cdr3_aa: CASSQDGGLARNTQYF; j_call: TRBJ2-3; v_call: TRBV4-3
cdr3_aa: CASSLAADTRSEKLFF; j_call: TRBJ1-4; v_call: TRBV5-1
cdr3_aa: CASSHQRGDTQYF; j_call: TRBJ2-3; v_call: TRBV4-1
cdr3_aa: CASSFNVADSMNTEAFF; j_call: TRBJ1-1; v_call: TRBV28
cdr3_aa: CASSARTSGGDITGELFF; j_call: TRBJ2-2; v_call: TRBV6-1
cdr3_aa: CASSPRWSGVYNEQFF; j_call: TRBJ2-1; v_call: TRBV6-2/TRBV6-3
cdr3_aa: CASSQSLGAGQPQHF; j_call: TRBJ1-5; v_call: TRBV4-1
cdr3_aa: CASSLAVRLNSPLHF; j_call: TRBJ1-6; v_call: TRBV7-2
cdr3_aa: CASSARETGNTEAFF; j_call: TRBJ1-1; v_call: TRBV9
cdr3_aa: CASSLLSTGGSYEQYF; j_call: TRBJ2-7; v_call: TRBV7-8
cdr3_aa: CATSRSSLRGAIGYTF; j_call: TRBJ1-2; v_call: TRBV15
cdr3_aa: CASSLWTPPSTGELFF; j_call: TRBJ2-2; v_call: TRBV27
cdr3_aa: CASSLGGSGANVLTF; j_call: TRBJ2-6; v_call: TRBV11-1
cdr3_aa: CASSTDRGLGNTIYF; j_call: TRBJ1-3; v_call: TRBV5-5
cdr3_aa: CASSPPGRETQYF; j_call: TRBJ2-5; v_call: TRBV7-3
cdr3_aa: CASSRLAGPGDTQYF; j_call: TRBJ2-3; v_call: TRBV4-1
cdr3_aa: CAWSDQLSGGPQHF; j_call: TRBJ1-5; v_call: TRBV30
cdr3_aa: CASMIQYQETQYF; j_call: TRBJ2-5; v_call: TRBV2
cdr3_aa: CASSLFGSVANYGYTF; j_call: TRBJ1-2; v_call: TRBV5-4
cdr3_aa: CASSPGGPRQGAIGYTF; j_call: TRBJ1-2; v_call: TRBV5-5
cdr3_aa: CASSPQTGSYEQYF; j_call: TRBJ2-7; v_call: TRBV9
cdr3_aa: CASTRGQGISGNTIYF; j_call: TRBJ1-3; v_call: TRBV2
cdr3_aa: CASSSTSGGVYEQYF; j_call: TRBJ2-7; v_call: TRBV5-1
cdr3_aa: CASREPGRGETQYF; j_call: TRBJ2-5; v_call: TRBV10-2
cdr3_aa: CASSSRDRGLYEQYF; j_call: TRBJ2-7; v_call: TRBV18
cdr3_aa: CASSFDRANTEAFF; j_call: TRBJ1-1; v_call: TRBV27
cdr3_aa: CASRAQKTNYGYTF; j_call: TRBJ1-2; v_call: TRBV28
cdr3_aa: CASNAGGGGGYTF; j_call: TRBJ1-2; v_call: TRBV6-5
cdr3_aa: CASSLQRGDTQYF; j_call: TRBJ2-3; v_call: TRBV9
cdr3_aa: CASSPDLNTEAFF; j_call: TRBJ1-1; v_call: TRBV18
cdr3_aa: CASSYSGGISNQPQHF; j_call: TRBJ1-5; v_call: TRBV6-6
cdr3_aa: CASSPVDRGSTEAFF; j_call: TRBJ1-1; v_call: TRBV3-1/TRBV3-2
cdr3_aa: CASSSGRGYEQYF; j_call: TRBJ2-7; v_call: TRBV28
cdr3_aa: CASSSTKIQRAYGYTF; j_call: TRBJ1-2; v_call: TRBV27